A selection of T cell receptor beta chains follows, all from one sample in a study of control samples from healthy donors and cancer patients. Assay: immunoSEQ multiplex PCR; the TCRdb copy retains only in-frame clones and omits some. The data show 150,000 or so clones, about 91% seen once. The source material was blood. All receptors come from a young man in good health. Both conserved end residues are part of each CDR3. A D gene is named only where the DNA matches it firmly. Expanded clones are given a class, and other clones once, few, many or no size at all.

clone_size: NA
v_call: TRBV19
j_call: TRBJ2-7
d_call: NA
cdr3_aa: CASSMGHGGSEQYF
cdr3_nt: TGTGCCAGTAGTATGGGACACGGCGGTAGCGAGCAGTACTTC

clone_size: NA
v_call: TRBV15
j_call: TRBJ1-3
d_call: NA
cdr3_aa: CATSRGRDPTSTIYF
cdr3_nt: TGTGCCACCAGCAGAGGTAGGGACCCCACTAGCACCATATATTTT

clone_size: NA
v_call: TRBV11-2
j_call: TRBJ2-7
d_call: NA
cdr3_aa: CASSRQFYEQYF
cdr3_nt: TGTGCCAGCAGCCGACAGTTCTACGAGCAGTACTTC

clone_size: NA
v_call: TRBV7-8
j_call: TRBJ1-6
d_call: TRBD1
cdr3_aa: CASSLDRGYNSPLHF
cdr3_nt: TGTGCCAGCAGCTTAGACAGGGGGTATAATTCACCCCTCCACTTT

clone_size: NA
v_call: TRBV6-1
j_call: TRBJ1-1
d_call: NA
cdr3_aa: CASSDYRGPMNTEAFF
cdr3_nt: TGTGCCAGCAGTGATTATCGGGGACCCATGAACACTGAAGCTTTCTTT

clone_size: NA
v_call: TRBV18
j_call: TRBJ1-6
d_call: TRBD1
cdr3_aa: CASSPSTGDNSPLHF
cdr3_nt: TGTGCCAGCTCACCATCGACAGGGGATAATTCACCCCTCCACTTT

clone_size: few
v_call: TRBV6-2/TRBV6-3
j_call: TRBJ2-6
d_call: NA
cdr3_aa: CASSPEIGANVLTF
cdr3_nt: TGTGCCAGCAGTCCGGAAATTGGGGCCAACGTCCTGACTTTC

clone_size: NA
v_call: TRBV15
j_call: TRBJ1-1
d_call: NA
cdr3_aa: CATSRDLGGSTEAFF
cdr3_nt: TGTGCCACCAGCAGAGATTTGGGGGGAAGCACTGAAGCTTTCTTT

clone_size: NA
v_call: TRBV7-3
j_call: TRBJ2-1
d_call: NA
cdr3_aa: CASSHPGVFNNEQFF
cdr3_nt: TGTGCCAGCAGCCACCCGGGGGTCTTCAACAATGAGCAGTTCTTC

clone_size: NA
v_call: TRBV7-9
j_call: TRBJ2-6
d_call: NA
cdr3_aa: CASSLEISGANVLTF
cdr3_nt: TGTGCCAGCAGCTTAGAGATCTCTGGGGCCAACGTCCTGACTTTC

clone_size: NA
v_call: TRBV7-9
j_call: TRBJ1-2
d_call: NA
cdr3_aa: CASSQQGGYGYTF
cdr3_nt: TGTGCCAGCAGTCAACAGGGCGGCTATGGCTACACCTTC

clone_size: once
v_call: TRBV5-6
j_call: TRBJ1-6
d_call: NA
cdr3_aa: CASSVRSINSPLHF
cdr3_nt: TGTGCCAGCAGCGTCAGGTCCATTAATTCACCCCTCCACTTT

clone_size: NA
v_call: TRBV30
j_call: TRBJ1-5
d_call: NA
cdr3_aa: CAWSRESGNQPQHF
cdr3_nt: TGTGCCTGGAGTCGGGAGTCCGGCAATCAGCCCCAGCATTTT

clone_size: NA
v_call: TRBV6-5
j_call: TRBJ2-7
d_call: TRBD1
cdr3_aa: CASSYTGQGQYF
cdr3_nt: TGTGCCAGCAGTTACACGGGACAGGGCCAGTACTTC

clone_size: NA
v_call: TRBV9
j_call: TRBJ1-1
d_call: NA
cdr3_aa: CASSPKRGYNTEAFF
cdr3_nt: TGTGCCAGCAGCCCAAAACGGGGCTACAACACTGAAGCTTTCTTT

clone_size: NA
v_call: TRBV2
j_call: TRBJ2-1
d_call: TRBD1
cdr3_aa: CASSGQGVGGEQFF
cdr3_nt: TGTGCCAGCAGCGGACAGGGGGTGGGAGGTGAGCAGTTCTTC

clone_size: NA
v_call: TRBV23-1
j_call: TRBJ2-5
d_call: NA
cdr3_aa: CASNRVETQYF
cdr3_nt: TGCGCCAGTAACAGGGTAGAGACCCAGTACTTC